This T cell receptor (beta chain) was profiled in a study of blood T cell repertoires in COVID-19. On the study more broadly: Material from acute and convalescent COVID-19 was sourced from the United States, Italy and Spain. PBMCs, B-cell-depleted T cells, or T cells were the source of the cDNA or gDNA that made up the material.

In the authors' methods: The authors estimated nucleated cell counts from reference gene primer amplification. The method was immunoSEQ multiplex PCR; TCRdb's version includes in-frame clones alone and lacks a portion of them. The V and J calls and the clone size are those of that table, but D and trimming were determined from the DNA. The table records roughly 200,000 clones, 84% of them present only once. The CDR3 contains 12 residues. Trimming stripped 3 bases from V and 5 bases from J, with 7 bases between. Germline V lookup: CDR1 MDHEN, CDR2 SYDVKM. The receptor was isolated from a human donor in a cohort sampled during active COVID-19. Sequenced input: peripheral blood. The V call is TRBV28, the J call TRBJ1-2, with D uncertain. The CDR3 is CASSLNRYGYTF. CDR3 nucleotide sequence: TGTGCCAGCAGTTTGAACAGATATGGCTACACCTTC.